These T cell receptor beta chains were read from a single sample in a study of T cell responses to AZD1222 COVID-19 vaccine. Profiling relied on immunoSEQ multiplex PCR, and the TCRdb table lists in-frame clones only, not all of them. The profile shows 60,000 to 80,000 clones, 85% of them singletons. Material: peripheral blood, obtained on day 0 of AZD1222 vaccination. The receptor set was obtained from an adult in good health. CDR3s include the opening cysteine and the closing phenylalanine or tryptophan. Not every row has a clone size; where given, it reads once, few, many or a size class.

size: .
J: TRBJ1-2
V: TRBV27
CDR3: CASSFARNYGYTF

size: .
J: TRBJ2-1
V: TRBV21-1
CDR3: CASSNSPTSGGSSYNEQFF

size: .
J: TRBJ1-2
V: TRBV7-2
CDR3: CASSLVVMVAGYTF

size: once
J: TRBJ2-7
V: TRBV18
CDR3: CASSPSIGSTSYEQYF

size: .
J: TRBJ1-1
V: TRBV2
CDR3: CASRGTENTEAFF

size: .
J: TRBJ1-3
V: TRBV3-1/TRBV3-2
CDR3: CASSQLNAFSGNTIYF

size: few
J: TRBJ1-1
V: TRBV7-6
CDR3: CASSPDRGGNTEAFF

size: .
J: TRBJ1-2
V: TRBV29-1
CDR3: CSVNGGYTF

size: .
J: TRBJ1-2
V: TRBV6-1
CDR3: CASSEARGSGYTF

size: .
J: TRBJ1-1
V: TRBV29-1
CDR3: CSVLQGDTEAFF

size: few
J: TRBJ1-2
V: TRBV5-5
CDR3: CASSFGSLSYGYTF

size: .
J: TRBJ1-6
V: TRBV11-2
CDR3: CASSLDRGQGIYNSPLHF

size: .
J: TRBJ2-1
V: TRBV3-1/TRBV3-2
CDR3: CASSHLAGGNNEQFF

size: .
J: TRBJ2-5
V: TRBV7-9
CDR3: CASSDSGTSGAAETQYF

size: .
J: TRBJ2-1
V: TRBV18
CDR3: CASSPPSSYNEQFF

size: .
J: TRBJ2-6
V: TRBV5-1
CDR3: CASSAQGSGANVLTF

size: .
J: TRBJ1-5
V: TRBV6-1
CDR3: CASSEQGYGNQPQHF

size: .
J: TRBJ1-6
V: TRBV2
CDR3: CASSEESSYNSPLHF

size: .
J: TRBJ2-7
V: TRBV12-3/TRBV12-4
CDR3: CASSLMGYEQYF

size: .
J: TRBJ1-2
V: TRBV19
CDR3: CASGRGRGYGYTF

size: .
J: TRBJ1-4
V: TRBV19
CDR3: CASTKGAGPVNEKLFF

size: few
J: TRBJ1-1
V: TRBV19
CDR3: CASSIRGGDMNTEAFF

size: .
J: TRBJ1-2
V: TRBV19
CDR3: CASSPRGKRGYTF

size: .
J: TRBJ2-7
V: TRBV6-5
CDR3: CASSYSPGKTYEQYF

size: .
J: TRBJ2-5
V: TRBV7-9
CDR3: CASSVSRTGGETQYF

size: .
J: TRBJ2-7
V: TRBV7-9
CDR3: CASSLDGGGSSYEQYF

size: few
J: TRBJ2-1
V: TRBV27
CDR3: CASSLRAGYNEQFF

size: .
J: TRBJ2-7
V: TRBV7-2
CDR3: CASSLTGTIRHEQYF

size: .
J: TRBJ2-2
V: TRBV5-1
CDR3: CASSLGGSLVGELFF

size: .
J: TRBJ2-2
V: TRBV29-1
CDR3: CSVGVRDTITGELFF

size: once
J: TRBJ1-1
V: TRBV18
CDR3: CASADRGLNTEAFF

size: .
J: TRBJ2-7
V: TRBV12-3/TRBV12-4
CDR3: CASSLGSYEQYF